A selection of T cell receptor beta chains follows, all from one sample in a study of siplizumab effects on memory and regulatory T cells. Generated by immunoSEQ multiplex PCR, the TCRdb table keeps only in-frame clones and is missing some. The sample has 99,000 or so clones, 90% to 95% seen once. The sequencing input was CD4+ T cells sorted from blood. These receptors were taken from a human donor in good health. CDR3s include the opening cysteine and the closing phenylalanine or tryptophan. Fields, in order: J gene, CDR3 length, D gene, clone size, V gene, CDR3 protein, CDR3 DNA. The D gene is left open where the match is weak. Where a row states a size, it is once, few, many or the class of an expanded clone; other rows omit it.

>TRBJ2-2|14|TRBD1|-|TRBV5-1
CASRPNDRAGELFF
TGCGCCAGCAGGCCTAACGACAGGGCCGGGGAGCTGTTTTTT
>TRBJ2-7|16|-|-|TRBV27
CASRETRDPRSDEQYF
TGTGCCAGCAGGGAAACGAGGGACCCGAGGAGCGACGAGCAGTACTTC
>TRBJ1-4|15|-|-|TRBV18
CASSPQGITNEKLFF
TGTGCCAGCTCACCACAGGGGATAACTAATGAAAAACTGTTTTTT
>TRBJ1-4|12|-|-|TRBV18
CASSTPGKKLFF
TGTGCCAGCTCTACCCCAGGGAAAAAACTGTTTTTT
>TRBJ2-6|17|TRBD2|-|TRBV18
CASSPALADSGANVLTF
TGTGCCAGCTCACCAGCTCTAGCGGACTCTGGGGCCAACGTCCTGACTTTC
>TRBJ1-2|15|-|-|TRBV7-9
CASSSLGGKRGGYTF
TGTGCCAGCAGCTCCCTGGGGGGGAAGCGCGGCGGCTACACCTTC
>TRBJ2-3|14|-|-|TRBV13
CASSFDLDGDTQYF
TGTGCCAGCAGCTTTGACTTGGACGGGGATACGCAGTATTTT
>TRBJ2-5|14|-|-|TRBV6-5
CASSTPSRGGTQYF
TGTGCCAGCAGTACCCCGTCCCGTGGAGGGACCCAGTACTTC
>TRBJ2-5|13|-|once|TRBV11-2
CASSLGGQETQYF
TGTGCCAGCAGCTTAGGGGGGCAAGAGACCCAGTACTTC
>TRBJ1-3|13|-|-|TRBV5-8
CASSSGSRNTIYF
TGTGCCAGCAGCTCAGGGAGCAGAAACACCATATATTTT
>TRBJ2-7|14|TRBD2|-|TRBV5-4
CASSLRGGRYEQYF
TGTGCCAGCAGCTTGCGCGGGGGGAGGTACGAGCAGTACTTC
>TRBJ2-5|12|-|-|TRBV5-1
CASSARQETQYF
TGCGCCAGCAGCGCCAGGCAAGAGACCCAGTACTTC
>TRBJ1-3|14|TRBD1|-|TRBV10-3
CATEQGAKGNTIYF
TGTGCCACCGAACAGGGGGCAAAAGGAAACACCATATATTTT
>TRBJ2-5|11|-|-|TRBV20-1
CSARFGETQYF
TGCAGTGCTAGATTCGGGGAGACCCAGTACTTC
>TRBJ2-6|14|-|-|TRBV19
CATDLGAGANVLTF
TGTGCCACCGACCTCGGGGCTGGGGCCAACGTCCTGACTTTC
>TRBJ1-1|13|-|-|TRBV7-9
CASSLRANTEAFF
TGTGCCAGCAGCTTAAGAGCGAACACTGAAGCTTTCTTT
>TRBJ1-3|20|TRBD1|-|TRBV5-1
CASSLVAGTGGFFSGNTIYF
TGCGCCAGCAGCTTGGTCGCCGGGACAGGGGGCTTTTTCTCTGGAAACACCATATATTTT
>TRBJ1-2|15|-|once|TRBV4-1
CASSRGTGPNYGYTF
TGCGCCAGCAGCCGCGGCACAGGGCCTAACTATGGCTACACCTTC
>TRBJ2-7|13|TRBD2|-|TRBV2
CASSGTGGGEQYF
TGTGCCAGCAGTGGAACGGGGGGGGGCGAGCAGTACTTC
>TRBJ2-5|19|TRBD1|-|TRBV11-3
CASSSRMGQGMSRMETQYF
TGTGCCAGCAGCTCCCGGATGGGACAGGGCATGTCGAGGATGGAGACCCAGTACTTC
>TRBJ1-2|16|-|-|TRBV5-1
CASSFDNAGAPGGYTF
TGCGCCAGCAGCTTCGATAACGCAGGGGCCCCGGGGGGCTACACCTTC
>TRBJ2-7|14|-|-|TRBV10-1
CASSEKGTVSEQYF
TGCGCCAGCAGTGAGAAAGGGACGGTAAGCGAGCAGTACTTC
>TRBJ2-5|14|-|-|TRBV10-2
CASSERGRTETQYF
TGCGCCAGCAGTGAACGGGGGAGGACGGAGACCCAGTACTTC
>TRBJ2-1|20|TRBD2|-|TRBV5-1
CASSLLWTSLARRPYNEQFF
TGCGCCAGCAGCTTATTATGGACTAGCCTAGCCCGGCGTCCCTACAATGAGCAGTTCTTC
>TRBJ2-7|14|-|-|TRBV6-5
CASSYTWLTYEQYF
TGTGCCAGCAGTTACACCTGGCTCACCTACGAGCAGTACTTC
>TRBJ2-7|14|-|-|TRBV7-6
CASSLRTASYEQYF
TGTGCCAGCAGCCTCCGGACAGCCTCCTACGAGCAGTACTTC
>TRBJ1-2|14|-|-|TRBV5-4
CASSDTGGLGGYTF
TGTGCCAGCTCCGATACGGGCGGTTTGGGAGGCTACACCTTC